Presented here are 17 T cell receptor beta chains from one specimen sequenced in a study of identical twins. TCRdb re-called the 5' RACE reads through MiXCR, storing one row per CDR3 protein. The top ten hold 0.52% of the sample, which has 460,000 or so distinct CDR3 sequences, approximately 14% seen once. These data were also reused for a study on yellow fever vaccine responses in identical twins.

The specimen sequenced was CD4+ T cells sorted from blood. These receptors were taken from a woman aged 18-35 years in good health.

The sample holds a few counts of this clonotype. This chain links TRBV11-3 with TRBJ2-3; TRBD2 is a possible D gene (6 bases). Per germline, CDR1 SGHNT and CDR2 YENEEA. The length of the CDR3 is 17 residues. The ends were cut back, 1 base at V and 0 bases at J, with 14 bases in the middle. The CDR3 DNA reads TGTGCCAGCAGCTTAGTTTCGAGGGACTCTAGCACAGATACGCAGTATTTT. Protein sequence: CASSLVSRDSSTDTQYF.

This chain links TRBV24-1 with TRBJ2-3; 8 bases align to TRBD2. Trimming at V came to 2 bases and at J to 0 bases, leaving 6 bases not matched to a gene. The CDR3 covers 17 residues. Germline V lookup: CDR1 KGHDR, CDR2 SFDVKD. CDR3 bases: TGTGCCACCAGTGATTCGTTTAGCGGGACTAGCACAGATACGCAGTATTTT. It translates to CATSDSFSGTSTDTQYF.

A few counts support this clonotype. The V call is TRBV12-3 or TRBV12-4, the J call TRBJ1-2, with a possible D match to TRBD1 (6 bases). The CDR3 covers 14 residues. V gave up 8 bases and J gave up 6 bases, with 19 bases separating them. The CDR3 here is CASGPGGRKNGYTF. The CDR3 DNA sequence: TGTGCCAGCGGCCCCGGGGGCCGTAAAAATGGCTACACCTTC.

This clonotype was seen ten or more times. The chain recombines TRBV9 with TRBJ2-1; 8 nucleotides agree with TRBD2. Trimming cost V 0 bases and J 6 bases; bases outside gene matches: 5. CDR1 is SGDLS and CDR2 is YYNGEE in the germline V gene. The CDR3 has 15 residues. Here the CDR3 reads CASSVVGGGSNEQFF. The CDR3 coding sequence is TGTGCCAGCAGCGTAGTAGGCGGGGGGTCCAATGAGCAGTTCTTC. Based on the CDR3 plus reference TRBV9 and TRBJ2-1, the full variable domain is DSGVTQTPKHLITATGQRVTLRCSPRSGDLSVYWYQQSLDQGLQFLIQYYNGEERAKGNILERFSAQQFPDLHSELNLSSLELGDSALYFCASSVVGGGSNEQFFGPGTRLTVL.

This sequence joins TRBV12-3 or TRBV12-4 and TRBJ2-1; D is perhaps TRBD1 (5 bases). V lost 7 bases to trimming and J lost 4 bases, with 11 bases between them. This CDR3 contains 13 residues. In nucleotides, the CDR3 is TGTGCCAGCAACAAAGACAGTTACAATGAGCAGTTCTTC. Translating gives CASNKDSYNEQFF.

The rearrangement links TRBV7-2 to TRBJ2-2; D is perhaps TRBD2 (6 bases). This CDR3 is built from 14 residues. Trimming stripped 2 bases from V and 8 bases from J, with 12 bases between. Germline V gene data show CDR1 as SGHTA and CDR2 as FQGNSA. CDR3 sequence (DNA): TGTGCCAGCAGCTTATGGGGAGGACAAGGGGAGCTGTTTTTT. It codes for CASSLWGGQGELFF.

Ten or more counts support this clonotype. J is TRBJ1-5 and V is TRBV29-1; D ambiguous. The germline V gene has CDR1 SQVTM and CDR2 ANQGSEA. Trimming shortened V by 7 bases and J by 7 bases, and 11 bases separated the two germline ends. This CDR3 has 11 residues. CDR3: CSAKPGQPQHF. CDR3 DNA: TGCAGCGCCAAACCGGGACAGCCCCAGCATTTT.

Only a few counts were recorded for this clonotype. The chain has TRBV5-1 and TRBJ2-1; D possibly corresponds to TRBD2 (6 bases). V dropped 0 bases and J dropped 6 bases, with 16 bases sitting between them. This CDR3 has 16 amino acids. Germline CDR1 reads SGHRS; CDR2 reads YFSETQ. DNA for the CDR3: TGCGCCAGCAGCTTGGAGGGCATCCGGGAGACCAATGAGCAGTTCTTC. Its translation is CASSLEGIRETNEQFF.

There are a few counts of this clonotype. This chain connects TRBV10-3 to TRBJ2-5; D is unclear. Trimming removed 3 bases at V and 2 bases at J, with 13 bases between. CDR1 is ENHRY and CDR2 is SYGVKD in the germline V gene. The CDR3 sequence is 15 residues long. CDR3: CAISDARVEQETQYF. As DNA, the CDR3 is TGTGCCATCAGTGATGCTCGGGTTGAACAAGAGACCCAGTACTTC.

This clonotype was picked up a small number of times. The chain joins TRBV7-2 to TRBJ2-7; a weak D match, TRBD1 (5 bases). Per the germline V gene, CDR1 is SGHTA and CDR2 is FQGNSA. The V and J ends lost 1 base and 4 bases respectively, with 14 bases between them. The CDR3 is 15 amino acids. The CDR3 region has the DNA TGTGCCAGCAGCTTAGTAAAGGCAGGGAAATACGAGCAGTACTTC. This sequence encodes CASSLVKAGKYEQYF.

This clonotype was picked up many times. J is TRBJ2-4 and V is TRBV15, with D hard to call. Deletions cut 1 base from V and 5 bases from J, with 9 bases between. CDR3 size: 14 residues. Looked up from germline, CDR1 is LNHNV and CDR2 is YYDKDF (reference sequence). The CDR3 spells CATSRAPTQNIQYF. Written as DNA, the CDR3 is TGTGCCACCAGCAGAGCCCCTACCCAAAACATTCAGTACTTC.

This chain connects TRBV20-1 to TRBJ2-5; D gene uncertain. V was clipped by 3 bases and J by 2 bases, with 7 bases between them. CDR1 DFQATT and CDR2 SNEGSKA come from the germline V gene (reference sequence). This CDR3 spans 12 amino acids. The CDR3 coding sequence is TGCAGTGCTAGGTGGCAGCAAGAGACCCAGTACTTC. Encoded protein: CSARWQQETQYF.

The chain joins TRBV28 to TRBJ2-7; D is ambiguous. The CDR3 runs 15 residues. CDR1 is MDHEN, CDR2 SYDVKM, per germline. V was shortened by 5 bases and J by 2 bases, with 16 bases between the two germline ends. This CDR3 is CASSDEQRATYEQYF. The CDR3 nucleotides read TGTGCCAGCAGTGACGAACAAAGGGCTACCTACGAGCAGTACTTC.

In its sample, this clonotype was seen a few times. The chain has TRBV20-1 and TRBJ1-4, with TRBD1 as a possible D gene (6 bases). The length of the CDR3 is 14 residues. Germline values: CDR1 DFQATT, CDR2 SNEGSKA (reference sequence). Trimming took 4 bases from V and 0 from J, leaving 9 bases between them. For the CDR3, the DNA is TGCAGTGCTACGGCAGGGGCAACTAATGAAAAACTGTTTTTT. This sequence encodes CSATAGATNEKLFF.

The chain couples TRBV5-1 to TRBJ2-5; no firm D call. Germline V gives CDR1 SGHRS, CDR2 YFSETQ. V lost 2 bases and J 5 bases, leaving 7 bases between the germline ends. The CDR3 has 12 residues. DNA for the CDR3: TGCGCCAGCAGCTTAATGCTCGAGACCCAGTACTTC. Amino acid sequence: CASSLMLETQYF.

V and J are TRBV4-2 and TRBJ1-2; D is perhaps TRBD1 (5 bases). CDR1 is LGHNA, CDR2 YNFKEQ, per germline. Trimming took 0 bases from V and 6 from J, leaving 14 bases between them. The CDR3 has 15 residues. Here the CDR3 reads CASSQDTGGADGYTF. The CDR3 DNA reads as TGTGCCAGCAGCCAAGATACCGGGGGTGCCGATGGCTACACCTTC.

The sample holds a few counts of this clonotype. The chain is built from TRBV6-5 and TRBJ2-2; 8 bases agree with TRBD2. The V gene's germline CDR1 is MNHEY and CDR2 SVGAGI. J gave up 6 bases and V 2 bases, and 8 bases lay outside the gene matches. CDR3 length equals 16 residues. The CDR3 sequence is CASSYPLSGGPGELFF. The CDR3 DNA reads TGTGCCAGCAGTTACCCCCTTTCGGGGGGGCCCGGGGAGCTGTTTTTT.